This T cell receptor beta chain was recorded in a study of cytomegalovirus exposure and HLA in healthy donors. Concerning this clone: Antigen: not known.

60 Vbeta and 13 Jbeta primers were used in PCR. The data were produced by immunoSEQ multiplex PCR, yet TCRdb's version contains in-frame clones alone and is incomplete. The sample includes 210,000 or so clones, under 90% of them seen just once. Study-wide points: The availability of immune exposure information extended only to CMV serostatus. Further analysis, carried out later, found HLA-associated TCR beta chains more clonally expanded than equally common other chains.

This clonotype originated in a human donor in good health. The sequenced sample consisted of PBMCs.

CDR3 residues: CASSRTEGRNTEAFF. CDR3 DNA: TGTGCCAGCTCACGAACGGAGGGGAGGAACACTGAAGCTTTCTTT. This rearrangement joins TRBV18 to TRBJ1-1, with D perhaps TRBD1 (5 bases). The CDR3 has 15 amino acids. Germline loops: CDR1 KGHSH, CDR2 LQKENI. V was trimmed by 4 bases and J by 1 base, leaving 13 bases between them.